A selection of T cell receptor beta chains follows, all from one sample in a study of shared clonotypes between healthy human individuals. The assay was immunoSEQ multiplex PCR, and TCRdb's table has in-frame clones only and misses some. Among 2 million to 2.5 million clones listed, approximately 96% were seen once. Input material: naive CD4+ T cells sorted from blood. The receptors here all came from a man between 18 and 29 years old in good health. The CDR3 runs from the conserved cysteine through the conserved F or W. D genes are given only for firm matches. Where a row states a size, it is once, few, many or the class of an expanded clone; other rows omit it.

TRBV5-6	TRBJ1-6	TRBD1	-	CASSFTRGRGSPLHF	TGTGCCAGCAGCTTTACAAGGGGGCGCGGCTCACCCCTCCACTTT
TRBV5-4	TRBJ1-2	TRBD1	-	CASSTDRVVLGYTF	TGTGCCAGCAGCACGGACAGGGTAGTACTTGGCTACACCTTC
TRBV7-9	TRBJ2-1	-	-	CASSPEVYNEQFF	TGTGCCAGCAGCCCCGAGGTGTACAATGAGCAGTTCTTC
TRBV5-1	TRBJ1-3	-	-	CASSPEGSGNTIYF	TGCGCCAGCAGCCCCGAAGGCTCTGGAAACACCATATATTTT
TRBV7-2	TRBJ1-2	TRBD1	-	CASSLRSAGGDGYTF	TGTGCCAGCAGCTTAAGGTCGGCAGGGGGGGATGGCTACACCTTC
TRBV6-1	TRBJ1-1	-	-	CASSWEAGLGTEAFF	TGTGCCAGCAGCTGGGAGGCGGGTCTGGGCACTGAAGCTTTCTTT
TRBV5-1	TRBJ2-1	-	-	CASSVPRTTNNEQFF	TGCGCCAGCAGCGTCCCTAGGACAACAAACAATGAGCAGTTCTTC
TRBV6-5	TRBJ1-3	TRBD1	-	CASRNTGGGGNTIYF	TGTGCCAGCAGGAACACAGGGGGCGGTGGAAACACCATATATTTT
TRBV5-4	TRBJ2-7	TRBD2	-	CASSLVGSGSRSYEQYF	TGTGCCAGCAGCTTGGTTGGTAGCGGGTCCCGGTCCTACGAGCAGTACTTC
TRBV6-5	TRBJ2-1	-	-	CASRRASEQFF	TGTGCCAGTCGGAGGGCCTCTGAGCAGTTCTTC
TRBV30	TRBJ2-4	-	-	CAWSVRGRSELAKNIQYF	TGTGCCTGGAGTGTACGAGGTCGGTCGGAGCTAGCCAAAAACATTCAGTACTTC
TRBV10-3	TRBJ1-4	-	-	CAISGSDSTNEKLFF	TGTGCCATCAGCGGTTCAGATTCAACTAATGAAAAACTGTTTTTT
TRBV10-3	TRBJ1-2	-	-	CAISESTDLKSGGYTF	TGTGCCATCAGTGAGTCTACGGACCTTAAAAGCGGTGGCTACACCTTC
TRBV6-6	TRBJ2-7	TRBD1	-	CASSPVPGQGGEQYF	TGTGCCAGCAGTCCGGTCCCGGGACAGGGGGGCGAGCAGTACTTC
TRBV28	TRBJ2-3	TRBD1	-	CASRQGGGTDTQYF	TGTGCCAGCAGACAGGGGGGTGGCACAGATACGCAGTATTTT
TRBV7-9	TRBJ2-1	TRBD1	-	CASSHPRTGASYNEQFF	TGTGCCAGCAGCCACCCCCGGACAGGGGCATCCTACAATGAGCAGTTCTTC
TRBV7-2	TRBJ2-7	-	-	CASSLAVGTNEHEQYF	TGTGCCAGCAGCTTAGCGGTGGGGACAAACGAACACGAGCAGTACTTC
TRBV25-1	TRBJ2-2	-	-	CASKLRGGCNTGELFF	TGTGCCAGCAAACTCAGGGGGGGATGCAACACCGGGGAGCTGTTTTTT
TRBV5-1	TRBJ1-2	TRBD1	-	CASSPDRQGYGYTF	TGCGCCAGCAGCCCCGATAGACAGGGGTATGGCTACACCTTC
TRBV7-7	TRBJ2-3	TRBD2	-	CASSLAGEDTQYF	TGTGCTAGCAGCTTAGCGGGAGAAGATACGCAGTATTTT
TRBV5-6	TRBJ1-5	TRBD1	-	CASSLSRDRINQPQHF	TGTGCCAGCAGCTTGTCCCGGGACAGGATCAATCAGCCCCAGCATTTT
TRBV27	TRBJ1-2	TRBD1	-	CASSSRGQGHYGYTF	TGTGCCAGCAGTTCCCGGGGACAGGGGCACTATGGCTACACCTTC
TRBV2	TRBJ2-4	TRBD2	-	CASGLAGGVDIQYF	TGTGCCAGTGGACTAGCGGGGGGAGTAGACATTCAGTACTTC
TRBV28	TRBJ1-1	-	once	CAGSRGHTEAFF	TGTGCCGGATCCCGGGGTCACACTGAAGCTTTCTTT
TRBV6-6	TRBJ2-1	TRBD2	once	CASSLNRDYRNEQFF	TGTGCCAGCAGCCTCAACCGGGACTACCGCAATGAGCAGTTCTTC
TRBV5-1	TRBJ1-2	-	-	CASSPGQLLGDGYTF	TGCGCCAGCAGCCCCGGACAGCTACTCGGTGATGGCTACACCTTC
TRBV19	TRBJ1-1	-	-	CASRIQVANTEAFF	TGTGCCAGTAGGATACAGGTCGCAAACACTGAAGCTTTCTTT
TRBV7-2	TRBJ1-4	-	-	CASSLVEFGEKLFF	TGTGCCAGCAGCTTAGTTGAATTTGGGGAAAAACTGTTTTTT
TRBV4-1	TRBJ2-3	-	-	CASSQWGHSTDTQYF	TGCGCCAGCAGCCAATGGGGTCATAGCACAGATACGCAGTATTTT
TRBV11-2	TRBJ2-7	-	-	CASSRDPSYEQYF	TGTGCCAGCAGCCGTGACCCCTCCTACGAGCAGTACTTC
TRBV10-3	TRBJ2-5	TRBD2	-	CAISYTSGQETQYF	TGTGCCATCAGTTATACTAGCGGACAAGAGACCCAGTACTTC
TRBV28	TRBJ2-1	-	-	CASSLTAGEQFF	TGTGCCAGCAGTTTGACAGCCGGTGAGCAGTTCTTC
TRBV6-1	TRBJ1-6	-	-	CASSEGSSYNSPLHF	TGTGCCAGCAGCGAGGGGAGCTCCTATAATTCACCCCTCCACTTT
TRBV7-2	TRBJ1-5	-	-	CASSLDGRVAQPQHF	TGTGCCAGCAGCTTAGATGGCAGGGTAGCTCAGCCCCAGCATTTT
TRBV19	TRBJ2-7	TRBD1	-	CASTSRGQGSYEQYF	TGTGCCAGTACCTCACGGGGACAGGGCTCCTACGAGCAGTACTTC
TRBV5-1	TRBJ2-7	TRBD1	-	CASSFTGVGDWNEQYF	TGCGCCAGCAGCTTTACAGGGGTCGGTGATTGGAACGAGCAGTACTTC
TRBV2	TRBJ2-5	-	once	CASSLDTQETQYF	TGTGCCAGCAGTTTGGACACCCAAGAGACCCAGTACTTC
TRBV28	TRBJ1-3	-	-	CASRLAGDGNTIYF	TGTGCCAGCAGGCTAGCGGGGGACGGAAACACCATATATTTT
TRBV30	TRBJ1-5	-	-	CAWSEGPGQGRNQPQHF	TGTGCCTGGAGTGAGGGCCCGGGGCAGGGCCGCAATCAGCCCCAGCATTTT
TRBV2	TRBJ2-3	-	-	CASSEMGFADTQYF	TGTGCCAGCAGTGAAATGGGTTTCGCAGATACGCAGTATTTT
TRBV5-5	TRBJ2-7	-	-	CASSSLINPYEQYF	TGTGCCAGCAGCTCGCTGATCAACCCCTACGAGCAGTACTTC
TRBV27	TRBJ2-3	TRBD2	-	CASSPGLARVDTQYF	TGTGCCAGCAGTCCGGGACTAGCTCGTGTTGATACGCAGTATTTT
TRBV11-3	TRBJ2-7	-	-	CASSLDRGSYEQYF	TGTGCCAGCAGCTTAGATAGGGGGTCCTACGAGCAGTACTTC